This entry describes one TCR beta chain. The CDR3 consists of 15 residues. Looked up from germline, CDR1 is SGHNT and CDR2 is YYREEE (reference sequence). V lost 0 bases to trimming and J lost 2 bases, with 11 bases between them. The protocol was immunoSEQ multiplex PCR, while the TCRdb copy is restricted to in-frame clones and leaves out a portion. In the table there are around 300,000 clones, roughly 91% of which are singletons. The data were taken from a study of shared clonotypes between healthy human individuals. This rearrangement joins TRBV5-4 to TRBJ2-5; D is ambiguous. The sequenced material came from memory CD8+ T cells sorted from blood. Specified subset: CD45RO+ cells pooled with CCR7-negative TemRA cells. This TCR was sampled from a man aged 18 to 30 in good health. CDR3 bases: TGTGCCAGCAGCTTGGGGTCGGTAGCACAAGAGACCCAGTACTTC. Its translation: CASSLGSVAQETQYF.